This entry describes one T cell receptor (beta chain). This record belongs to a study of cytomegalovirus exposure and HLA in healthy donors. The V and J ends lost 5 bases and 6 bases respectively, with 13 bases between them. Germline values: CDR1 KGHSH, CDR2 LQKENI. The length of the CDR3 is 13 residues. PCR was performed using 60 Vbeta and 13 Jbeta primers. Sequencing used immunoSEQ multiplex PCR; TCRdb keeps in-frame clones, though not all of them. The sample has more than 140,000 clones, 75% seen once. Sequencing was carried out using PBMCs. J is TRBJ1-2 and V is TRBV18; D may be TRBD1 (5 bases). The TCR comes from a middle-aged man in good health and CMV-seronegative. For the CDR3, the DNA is TGTGCCAGCTCAAGCCAGGGTTCGGATGGCTACACCTTC. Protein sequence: CASSSQGSDGYTF.